Below, 10 T cell receptor beta chains from the same sample are listed, as sequenced in a study of T cells in Graves' hyperthyroidism and ophthalmopathy. RNA transcripts yielded amplified TCR beta CDR3 regions. The study used the HTBI primer set for a first-round RT-PCR of the TCR CDR3. MiXCR was run by TCRdb on the multiplex PCR reads, yielding one entry per CDR3 protein. This table has hundreds of thousands of distinct CDR3 sequences, about 15% appearing once. Material for sequencing was blood. All receptors come from a woman between 25 and 40 years old with Graves' hyperthyroidism that later progressed to Graves' ophthalmopathy.

This clonotype was found many times. The V gene is TRBV28, the J gene TRBJ2-7, with 7 positions matching TRBD1. The germline V gene has CDR1 MDHEN and CDR2 SYDVKM. V shed 4 bases and J 3 bases; nucleotides not matched to a gene: 9. CDR3 length: 15 residues. DNA for the CDR3: TGTGCCAGCAGTTCCCTCGGGACAGAACACTACGAGCAGTACTTC. Encoded protein: CASSSLGTEHYEQYF.

This clonotype was seen repeatedly, ten times or more. V is TRBV2 and J is TRBJ2-5, with D perhaps TRBD2 (5 bases). The germline V gene has CDR1 SNHLY and CDR2 FYNNEI. Trimming cost V 7 bases and J 2 bases, with 11 bases left between them. The CDR3 contains 13 residues. For the CDR3, the DNA is TGTGCCAGCACCCCGGAGGTGCAAGAGACCCAGTACTTC. This encodes CASTPEVQETQYF.

In this sample, this clonotype turned up many times. CDR3 sequence: CATSSLDRTNIQYF. The CDR3 region has the DNA TGTGCCACCAGCAGTCTAGACAGAACCAACATTCAGTACTTC. The chain employs TRBV15 and TRBJ2-4, with D possibly being TRBD1 (5 bases). Looked up from germline, CDR1 is LNHNV and CDR2 is YYDKDF (reference sequence). V lost 3 bases and J lost 7, with 13 bases in between. The CDR3 spans 14 residues. Filled out from reference TRBV15 and TRBJ2-4, the complete variable domain reads DAMVIQNPRYQVTQFGKPVTLSCSQTLNHNVMYWYQQKSSQAPKLLFHYYDKDFNNEADTPDNFQSRRPNTSFCFLDIRSPGLGDTAMYLCATSSLDRTNIQYFGAGTRLSVL.

The chain has TRBV5-1 and TRBJ1-5, with 9 bases matching TRBD1. This CDR3 spans 15 amino acids. The germline V gene has CDR1 SGHRS and CDR2 YFSETQ. J was trimmed by 3 bases and V by 4 bases; bases with no gene match: 5. In DNA, the CDR3 is TGCGCCAGCAGCACGGGACAGGGCGACAATCAGCCCCAGCATTTT. Protein: CASSTGQGDNQPQHF. The complete variable domain, with remaining parts taken from reference TRBV5-1 and TRBJ1-5, reads KAGVTQTPRYLIKTRGQQVTLSCSPISGHRSVSWYQQTPGQGLQFLFEYFSETQRNKGNFPGRFSGRQFSNSRSEMNVSTLELGDSALYLCASSTGQGDNQPQHFGDGTRLSIL.

This clonotype was seen repeatedly, ten times or more. The V call is TRBV18, the J call TRBJ1-4; TRBD1 agrees at 7 bases. Germline lookup yields CDR1 KGHSH and CDR2 LQKENI. The ends lost 3 bases at V and 7 bases at J; junction bases unmatched: 8. This CDR3 region has 15 residues. The chain's CDR3 is CASSPPGGLGEKLFF. The CDR3 DNA is TGTGCCAGCTCACCCCCAGGGGGACTCGGTGAAAAACTGTTTTTT.

The rearrangement links TRBV20-1 to TRBJ2-1; D tentatively reads TRBD1 or TRBD2 (6 bases each). The CDR3 extends over 14 amino acids. The germline V gene has CDR1 DFQATT and CDR2 SNEGSKA (reference sequence). The V gene lost 0 bases and the J gene lost 5 bases, with 11 bases spanning the gap. CDR3 in amino acids: CSAREGGPNNEQFF. CDR3 nucleotide sequence: TGCAGTGCTAGAGAGGGGGGCCCTAACAATGAGCAGTTCTTC.

V gene TRBV27 combines with J gene TRBJ1-6; weak D call: TRBD1 (5 bases). V was trimmed by 0 bases and J by 6 bases, leaving 15 bases between them. CDR1 MNHEY and CDR2 SMNVEV come from the germline V gene (reference sequence). The CDR3 sequence is 17 residues long. Here the CDR3 DNA reads TGTGCCAGCAGTTTATCCGGGACGGAGGTTCCTAATTCACCCCTCCACTTT. Translating gives CASSLSGTEVPNSPLHF.

This clonotype was recorded a few times. J is TRBJ1-2 and V is TRBV20-1; D is ambiguous. The CDR3 totals 11 residues. The germline V gene has CDR1 DFQATT and CDR2 SNEGSKA (reference sequence). Deletions cut 6 bases from V and 0 bases from J, with 5 bases between. The CDR3 reads CSAPANYGYTF. DNA for the CDR3: TGCAGTGCCCCAGCTAACTATGGCTACACCTTC.

This clonotype was seen repeatedly, ten times or more. V is TRBV7-9 and J is TRBJ2-1; no definite D call. This CDR3 is 15 amino acids long. Trimming pared 0 bases from V and 5 bases from J, leaving 11 bases between. Germline V gene sequence: CDR1 SEHNR, CDR2 FQNEAQ (reference sequence). For the CDR3, the DNA is TGTGCCAGCAGCTTAGCGGTTACTGGCAACAATGAGCAGTTCTTC. Protein sequence: CASSLAVTGNNEQFF.

A remark on this clonotype: A much larger clone differs from this one at a single base, so this may be a read error. The chain carries TRBV7-2 and TRBJ2-5; D is unclear. Germline V gene sequence: CDR1 SGHTA, CDR2 FQGNSA. The CDR3 loop spans 14 amino acids. The CDR3 sequence: CASSLMGSGETQCF. DNA for the CDR3: TGTGCCAGCAGCTTAATGGGGTCAGGAGAGACCCAGTGCTTC. Based on the CDR3 plus reference TRBV7-2 and TRBJ2-5, the full variable domain is GAGVSQSPSNKVTEKGKDVELRCDPISGHTALYWYRQSLGQGLEFLIYFQGNSAPDKSGLPSDRFSAERTGGSVSTLTIQRTQQEDSAVYLCASSLMGSGETQCFGPGTRLLVL.